This TCR beta chain was recovered during a study of blood T cell repertoires in COVID-19. As for the study in general: Samples came from the United States, Italy and Spain, spanning acute and convalescent COVID-19.

This clone showed up just a few times. This CDR3 spans 13 amino acids. Trimming pared 3 bases from V and 5 bases from J, leaving 13 bases between. The germline V gene has CDR1 DFQATT and CDR2 SNEGSKA (reference sequence). As handled by the study authors: Amplified reference gene primers provided the basis for estimating nucleated cell counts. Clones were read by immunoSEQ multiplex PCR, and TCRdb kept only the in-frame ones, dropping some. The V and J calls and clone size are taken from that table; D and trimming were inferred from the DNA. The sample yields about 47,000 clones, roughly four fifths seen once.

This receptor was obtained from a man between 60 and 75 years old with acute or convalescent COVID-19. The rearrangement joins TRBV20-1 to TRBJ1-2; D is uncertain. Sequenced: peripheral blood. The CDR3 DNA follows: TGCAGTGCTAGTGGGTACAGCTCATATGGCTACACCTTC. This sequence encodes CSASGYSSYGYTF.